This T cell receptor (beta chain) was obtained from a study of T cells in Graves' hyperthyroidism and ophthalmopathy. General observations from the study: Researchers found most expanded thyroid clonotypes above 0.001 in blood as well. Model predictions of ophthalmopathy came a median approximately 6.5 months before onset.

The length of the CDR3 is 16 residues. Trimming left V 1 base short and J 0 bases short, with 9 bases between. Germline V gene lookup returns CDR1 KGHSH and CDR2 LQKENI. Amplification targeted TCR beta CDR3 regions from RNA transcripts. HTBI primers drove first-round RT-PCR of the TCR CDR3. One entry per CDR3 protein, called by TCRdb with MiXCR from the multiplex PCR reads. This table has over 400,000 distinct CDR3 sequences, 22% appearing once. Investigators excluded patients with uncontrolled infection, other autoimmune disease, pregnancy or lactation. Concerning this clonotype itself: The antigen is undetermined.

Sequenced material: blood. The sequence derives from an older woman with Graves' ophthalmopathy. The V call is TRBV18, the J call TRBJ2-2, with a possible D match to TRBD2 (5 bases). CDR3 nucleotides: TGTGCCAGCTCACCACAGGAAGCGGCGAACACCGGGGAGCTGTTTTTT. This translates into CASSPQEAANTGELFF.